This T cell receptor (beta chain) emerged from a study of T-cell reconstitution after alpha-beta-depleted transplantation in children. Study-level results: Several hundred graft clones that had expanded were reportedly the source of alpha-beta T cells about two months after transplant.

Regarding this clonotype: What it binds is not known.

Preparation of the TCRbeta library was carried out with unique molecular identifiers. MiXCR, run by TCRdb on the PCR reads, gives a single entry per CDR3 protein. Among about a million distinct CDR3 sequences, about 30% were seen once, and the ten largest hold 28%. The ends were cut back, 1 base at V and 1 base at J, with 7 bases in the middle. The V gene's germline CDR1 is SEHNR and CDR2 FQNEAQ (reference sequence). CDR3 length: 14 amino acids. This TCR was sampled from a boy in the first two years of life who had a stem cell transplant for SCID, so the T cells may come from the graft donor. The genes are TRBV7-9 and TRBJ1-1, with no clear D. The sequences come from PBMCs, mostly from graft donor cells, collected 360 days after TCRalphabeta/CD19-depleted stem cell transplant. CDR3 DNA sequence: TGTGCCAGCAGCTTAGTGCTGAGGAACACTGAAGCTTTCTTT. Encoded protein: CASSLVLRNTEAFF. Full variable domain (missing parts from reference TRBV7-9 and TRBJ1-1): DTGVSQNPRHKITKRGQNVTFRCDPISEHNRLYWYRQTLGQGPEFLTYFQNEAQLEKSRLLSDRFSAERPKGSFSTLEIQRTEQGDSAMYLCASSLVLRNTEAFFGQGTRLTVV.